A selection of T cell receptor beta chains follows, all from one sample in a study of blood T cell repertoires in COVID-19. Clones were sequenced by immunoSEQ multiplex PCR, and TCRdb holds only the in-frame ones, with some missing. The table includes around 29,000 clones, approximately 71% detected once. The specimen sequenced was peripheral blood. These receptors all come from a human donor in a cohort sampled during active COVID-19. Each CDR3 is given with its conserved first and last residue. The D gene is left open where the match is weak. Clone size is given for some rows only: seen once, a few or many times, or a class if the clone is expanded.

TRBV3-1/TRBV3-2,TRBD2,TRBJ2-3,-,CASSHGLAADTQYF
TRBV7-2,TRBD1,TRBJ1-6,-,CASSSGTGVISPLHF
TRBV3-1/TRBV3-2,TRBD2,TRBJ2-1,-,CASRMTSGSRSWYNEQFF
TRBV11-3,-,TRBJ2-2,-,CASVPFRGTGELFF
TRBV27,-,TRBJ1-3,-,CASASNYPSGNTIYF
TRBV21-1,-,TRBJ2-1,once,CASSKLHRAVPYNEQFF
TRBV5-1,TRBD1,TRBJ1-1,few,CASSYTGGNTEAFF
TRBV5-4,-,TRBJ2-1,-,CASSLEGSRNNEQFF
TRBV27,TRBD2,TRBJ2-1,few,CASSFSFSGRVSYNEQFF
TRBV11-2,-,TRBJ2-5,-,CASSFFPGVETQYF
TRBV3-1/TRBV3-2,-,TRBJ2-1,-,CASSQGQRNNEQFF
TRBV19,-,TRBJ1-1,few,CASSMGLGTEAFF
TRBV11-2,TRBD2,TRBJ2-5,-,CASSPRGTQETQYF
TRBV4-2,-,TRBJ1-1,-,CASAPTAGGPYTNTEAFF
TRBV19,TRBD1,TRBJ1-1,once,CASGTGPSTEAFF
TRBV9,-,TRBJ2-7,-,CASSAFSGSYEQYF
TRBV6-2/TRBV6-3,TRBD1,TRBJ1-5,-,CASSWGQRTYSNQPQHF
TRBV7-2,-,TRBJ2-3,-,CASSLAQTVDTQYF
TRBV9,-,TRBJ1-3,-,CASSNLGGNTIYF
TRBV10-2,-,TRBJ1-2,-,CASNSGNYGYTF
TRBV28,-,TRBJ1-1,-,CASSLLRQNEAFF
TRBV9,-,TRBJ2-1,-,CASSVAAVQVYEQFF
TRBV28,-,TRBJ2-1,-,CASSFPTQTPGLSTGYNEQFF
TRBV11-2,TRBD2,TRBJ2-7,-,CASSSLRLAGTYEQYF
TRBV4-1,-,TRBJ1-3,once,CASSPPGGALSHRNTIYF
TRBV5-6,-,TRBJ2-7,medium-sized,CASRQLGGGYYEQYF
TRBV6-6,-,TRBJ2-7,-,CASSRDLSGGRSYEQYF
TRBV28,-,TRBJ2-7,few,CASRDYLYEQYF
TRBV28,TRBD1,TRBJ1-2,-,CASSIIRDRVSYMGYTF
TRBV7-2,TRBD1,TRBJ1-5,-,CASSLGGQVAQPQHF
TRBV2,TRBD1,TRBJ1-1,-,CASRLRQGGWTEAFF
TRBV7-9,TRBD2,TRBJ2-7,-,CASTAGLAVSYEQYF
TRBV7-2,TRBD2,TRBJ2-7,-,CASSPTSGYEQYF
TRBV21-1,-,TRBJ1-5,-,CASPEGFRGGNQPQHF
TRBV6-5,-,TRBJ2-7,large,CASSYYPRTAYEQYF
TRBV10-1,TRBD1,TRBJ2-4,few,CASSPGDRGRIQYF
TRBV27,TRBD2,TRBJ2-7,-,CASSLAGGPYEQYF
TRBV19,-,TRBJ1-1,few,CASSPLDIVNTEAFF
TRBV11-2,-,TRBJ2-7,-,CASSRRTLGREQYF